Below are 27 T cell receptor beta chains sequenced from a single sample in a study of cytomegalovirus exposure and HLA in healthy donors. Only in-frame clones appear in the TCRdb table, and some are missing; sequencing was by immunoSEQ multiplex PCR. The table records over 200,000 clones, 90% of them present only once. The source material was PBMCs. The source is a woman in her twenties or thirties in good health and CMV-seronegative.

The chain joins TRBV7-3 to TRBJ2-3; 10 bases match TRBD2. The germline CDR1 and CDR2 sequences are SGHTA and FQGTGA. V shed 4 bases and J 3 bases; nucleotides not matched to a gene: 1. The CDR3 is 14 residues long. The CDR3: CASSSSGRTDTQYF. The CDR3 nucleotides are TGTGCCAGCAGCTCTAGCGGGAGAACAGATACGCAGTATTTT.

The genes are TRBV7-2 and TRBJ2-7; weak D call: TRBD1 (6 bases). Trimming stripped 4 bases from V and 3 bases from J, with 19 bases between. CDR1 and CDR2 (germline): SGHTA, FQGNSA. The CDR3 sequence is 16 residues long. The CDR3 region has the DNA TGTGCCAGCAGCTGGGCGGGTGTGATAGGGGGCTACGAGCAGTACTTC. Translated, it gives CASSWAGVIGGYEQYF. The full variable domain, its missing parts supplied by reference TRBV7-2 and TRBJ2-7, is GAGVSQSPSNKVTEKGKDVELRCDPISGHTALYWYRQSLGQGLEFLIYFQGNSAPDKSGLPSDRFSAERTGGSVSTLTIQRTQQEDSAVYLCASSWAGVIGGYEQYFGPGTRLTVT.

The rearrangement links TRBV15 to TRBJ2-7; D remains unclear. CDR1 and CDR2 (germline): LNHNV, YYDKDF (reference sequence). CDR3 size: 14 residues. Trimming removed 0 bases at V and 3 bases at J, with 9 bases between. CDR3 sequence: CATSREGVGYEQYF. The CDR3 DNA is TGTGCCACCAGCAGAGAAGGAGTCGGCTACGAGCAGTACTTC. Drawing the rest from reference TRBV15 and TRBJ2-7, the complete variable domain is DAMVIQNPRYQVTQFGKPVTLSCSQTLNHNVMYWYQQKSSQAPKLLFHYYDKDFNNEADTPDNFQSRRPNTSFCFLDIRSPGLGDTAMYLCATSREGVGYEQYFGPGTRLTVT.

The rearrangement links TRBV4-1 to TRBJ1-2; TRBD1 matches at 11 bases. There are 17 residues in the CDR3. Germline V CDR1 and CDR2: MGHRA, YSYEKL. The V segment lost 0 bases and the J segment 4 bases; nucleotides outside the gene matches: 7. The CDR3 bases are TGCGCCAGCAGCCAAGATTCGGGACAGGGGGTGGTCTATGGCTACACCTTC. This sequence encodes CASSQDSGQGVVYGYTF.

The gene calls are TRBV6-6 and TRBJ2-7; 8 positions agree with TRBD2. The CDR3 has 13 amino acids. Trimming took 7 bases from V and 2 from J; bases not matched to a gene: 4. CDR1 and CDR2 from the germline V gene are MNHNY and SVGAGI (reference sequence). CDR3 bases: TGTGCCAGCACCCCGGGGGGGACCTACGAGCAGTACTTC. It is translated as CASTPGGTYEQYF.

The CDR3 DNA sequence: TGTGCCAGCAGCGTAGCCCCATCTAACCCTAAACCTTCCGATGGCTACACCTTC. Protein: CASSVAPSNPKPSDGYTF. V gene TRBV9 combines with J gene TRBJ1-2; D unclear. This CDR3 contains 18 residues. The germline V gene encodes CDR1 SGDLS and CDR2 YYNGEE. Trimming cost V 0 bases and J 6 bases, with 24 bases left between them.

J is TRBJ2-5 and V is TRBV27, with TRBD2 matching 10 bases. CDR3 length: 15 amino acids. J gave up 5 bases and V 5 bases, and 8 bases lay outside the gene matches. Germline values: CDR1 MNHEY, CDR2 SMNVEV (reference sequence). Written as DNA, the CDR3 is TGTGCCAGCAGTCACGGACTAGCGGTTGGGGAGACCCAGTACTTC. Amino acid sequence: CASSHGLAVGETQYF.

The V gene is TRBV5-6, the J gene TRBJ1-2; TRBD1 matches at 7 bases. Germline V gene sequence: CDR1 SGHDT, CDR2 YYEEEE. The CDR3 has 13 amino acids. The V and J ends lost 4 bases and 2 bases, in that order; junction bases with no gene match: 2. The DNA for the CDR3 is TGTGCCAGCAGCCCGGGACAGAACTATGGCTACACCTTC. As protein: CASSPGQNYGYTF.

This clone was picked up one time. The chain employs TRBV11-3 and TRBJ2-5; 8 bases line up with TRBD1. This CDR3 spans 16 amino acids. J was trimmed by 3 bases and V by 0 bases; bases with no gene match: 6. Germline loops: CDR1 SGHNT, CDR2 YENEEA. The CDR3 nucleotides read TGTGCCAGCAGCTTAGACCGGACAGGGTGGGAAGAGACCCAGTACTTC. Translating it yields CASSLDRTGWEETQYF. Using reference TRBV11-3 and TRBJ2-5 for the parts outside the CDR3, the full variable domain is EAGVVQSPRYKIIEKKQPVAFWCNPISGHNTLYWYLQNLGQGPELLIRYENEEAVDDSQLPKDRFSAERLKGVDSTLKIQPAELGDSAVYLCASSLDRTGWEETQYFGPGTRLLVL.

CDR3 in DNA: TGTGCCAGCAGCCAGGGGACTAGCGCAGATACGCAGTATTTT. It encodes CASSQGTSADTQYF. The chain couples TRBV5-6 to TRBJ2-3, with 10 bases fitting TRBD2. CDR1 SGHDT and CDR2 YYEEEE come from the germline V gene. V gave up 4 bases and J gave up 4 bases; unmatched junction bases: 3. This CDR3 has 14 residues.

The rearrangement uses TRBV7-2 and TRBJ2-7; no definite D call. This CDR3 is 11 amino acids long. V was shortened by 1 base and J by 3 bases, with 1 base between the two germline ends. Germline values: CDR1 SGHTA, CDR2 FQGNSA. CDR3 DNA: TGTGCCAGCAGCTTAGACTACGAGCAGTACTTC. The encoded protein is CASSLDYEQYF.

The rearrangement joins TRBV7-8 to TRBJ2-1; 7 bases agree with TRBD2. This CDR3 region has 15 residues. V shed 3 bases, J shed 2 bases, and the junction held 4 bases outside the gene matches. Germline lookup yields CDR1 SGHVS and CDR2 FQNEAQ. This CDR3 is CASSFGGRAYNEQFF. Here the CDR3 DNA reads TGTGCCAGCAGCTTCGGTGGGAGGGCCTACAATGAGCAGTTCTTC.

The CDR3 reads CASSLGSGISYNEQFF. CDR3 sequence (DNA): TGTGCCAGCAGCCTCGGGAGCGGAATCTCCTACAATGAGCAGTTCTTC. This chain uses TRBV5-6 with TRBJ2-1; TRBD2 is a possible D gene (6 bases). This CDR3 contains 16 residues. V dropped 4 bases and J dropped 0 bases, with 14 bases sitting between them. Germline V gene data show CDR1 as SGHDT and CDR2 as YYEEEE. Based on the CDR3 plus reference TRBV5-6 and TRBJ2-1, the full variable domain is DAGVTQSPTHLIKTRGQQVTLRCSPKSGHDTVSWYQQALGQGPQFIFQYYEEEERQRGNFPDRFSGHQFPNYSSELNVNALLLGDSALYLCASSLGSGISYNEQFFGPGTRLTVL.

The V gene is TRBV27, the J gene TRBJ2-7; D tentatively fits TRBD1 or TRBD2 (5 bases each). V lost 0 bases, J lost 3 bases, and 9 bases lay in between. The CDR3 loop spans 14 amino acids. The germline gives CDR1 MNHEY, CDR2 SMNVEV (reference sequence). The CDR3 reads CASSLSGRNYEQYF. CDR3 DNA: TGTGCCAGCAGTTTATCGGGACGGAACTACGAGCAGTACTTC.

This clone was picked up a small number of times. The chain is built from TRBV6-5 and TRBJ1-2; TRBD1 agrees at 8 bases. The CDR3 is 15 amino acids. V was pared by 3 bases and J by 6 bases, with 9 bases of the junction left unmatched. The germline V gene has CDR1 MNHEY and CDR2 SVGAGI. Here the CDR3 DNA reads TGTGCCAGCAGTTATGAATCAGGGGGCTCGAATGGCTACACCTTC. Its translation: CASSYESGGSNGYTF.

The chain is built from TRBV25-1 and TRBJ2-7; tentative D call: TRBD2 (5 bases). The length of the CDR3 is 15 residues. CDR1 and CDR2 (germline): MGHDK, SYGVNS. V was clipped by 4 bases and J by 0 bases, with 13 bases between them. The CDR3 sequence is CASSGTTKGSYEQYF. The CDR3 region has the DNA TGTGCCAGCAGTGGCACGACTAAAGGCTCCTACGAGCAGTACTTC.

The rearrangement joins TRBV7-8 to TRBJ1-1; maybe TRBD1 (5 bases). V was cut by 5 bases and J by 1 base, with 17 bases left in between. The CDR3 has 16 amino acids. Germline CDR1 SGHVS, CDR2 FQNEAQ. The CDR3 coding sequence is TGTGCCAGCAGCGGCCGGGACGCCGGAACGAACACTGAAGCTTTCTTT. Amino acids: CASSGRDAGTNTEAFF.

Details on this clone: Distinct nucleotide sequences in the sample also encode this CDR3. The chain uses TRBV4-2 and TRBJ2-3, with unresolved D. The CDR3 totals 12 residues. Trimming stripped 0 bases from V and 3 bases from J, with 1 base between. Germline CDR1 is LGHNA and CDR2 is YNFKEQ. The chain's CDR3 is CASSQDTDTQYF. The CDR3 DNA is TGTGCCAGCAGCCAAGATACAGATACGCAGTATTTT.

The rearrangement joins TRBV9 to TRBJ2-2, with 9 bases that match TRBD1. Germline trimming cut 1 base from V and 7 bases from J; bases unmatched to any gene: 5. CDR3 size: 15 residues. CDR1 is SGDLS, CDR2 YYNGEE, per germline. Here the CDR3 DNA reads TGTGCCAGCAGCGTAACAGGGGGCGGTGGCGGGGAGCTGTTTTTT. As protein: CASSVTGGGGGELFF. The complete variable domain, with remaining parts taken from reference TRBV9 and TRBJ2-2, reads DSGVTQTPKHLITATGQRVTLRCSPRSGDLSVYWYQQSLDQGLQFLIQYYNGEERAKGNILERFSAQQFPDLHSELNLSSLELGDSALYFCASSVTGGGGGELFFGEGSRLTVL.

Notes on this clone: One junction end does not reproduce the germline sequence, and a read error may be involved. The chain recombines TRBV18 with TRBJ1-2; D possibly corresponds to TRBD1 (6 bases). Germline V gene sequence: CDR1 KGHSH, CDR2 LQKENI. The CDR3 covers 12 residues. CDR3 coding DNA: TGTGCCAGCTCGCCACAGGGAAATGGCTACACCTTC. Protein: CASSPQGNGYTF.

The gene calls are TRBV10-2 and TRBJ2-1; a possible D gene is TRBD1 (5 bases). This CDR3 spans 16 amino acids. V was clipped by 10 bases and J by 6 bases, with 25 bases between them. Germline assignment: CDR1 WSHSY and CDR2 SAAADI. The CDR3 DNA sequence: TGCGCCACGCACAGGATTACTATCTCCCAAAGCAATGAGCAGTTCTTC. This gives the protein CATHRITISQSNEQFF.

This clone was observed a single time. The chain carries TRBV6-5 and TRBJ2-7, with TRBD1 identical over 7 bases. The trim removed 7 bases at V and 0 bases at J, leaving 6 bases unmatched. Looked up from germline, CDR1 is MNHEY and CDR2 is SVGAGI. The CDR3 extends over 14 amino acids. The CDR3 coding sequence is TGTGCCAGCACCAACAGGGGTAGCTCCTACGAGCAGTACTTC. It encodes CASTNRGSSYEQYF.

The chain is built from TRBV2 and TRBJ1-4; D remains unclear. Germline assignment: CDR1 SNHLY and CDR2 FYNNEI. V was cut by 6 bases and J by 0 bases, with 2 bases left in between. The CDR3 contains 12 residues. CDR3 DNA: TGTGCCAGCAGGGCAACTAATGAAAAACTGTTTTTT. Translating gives CASRATNEKLFF.

The gene calls are TRBV28 and TRBJ1-3; D gene uncertain. Germline V gene lookup returns CDR1 MDHEN and CDR2 SYDVKM. Trimming pared 6 bases from V and 4 bases from J, leaving 10 bases between. CDR3 size: 13 residues. The CDR3 is CASSRGVGNTIYF. In DNA, the CDR3 is TGTGCCAGCAGCCGGGGAGTGGGAAACACCATATATTTT.

A remark on this clone: Other DNA sequences in the sample encode the same CDR3. The chain carries TRBV6-4 and TRBJ2-2; D may be TRBD1 (5 bases). Germline values: CDR1 MRHNA, CDR2 SNTAGT. The length of the CDR3 is 14 residues. Trimming cost V 4 bases and J 5 bases, with 11 bases left between them. The CDR3 spells CASSAIQGTGELFF. CDR3 in DNA: TGTGCCAGCAGTGCCATCCAGGGAACCGGGGAGCTGTTTTTT.

This chain connects TRBV28 to TRBJ2-1; maybe TRBD2 (8 bases). Trimming stripped 10 bases from V and 4 bases from J, with 20 bases between. Germline V lookup: CDR1 MDHEN, CDR2 SYDVKM. The CDR3 sequence is 15 residues long. The CDR3 DNA reads as TGTGCCACCAGGGGGGGCGCGGGGGGATACAATGAGCAGTTCTTC. Its protein product is CATRGGAGGYNEQFF.

The chain combines TRBV28 with TRBJ2-7; 12 bases align to TRBD2. The CDR3 is made up of 18 amino acids. Germline CDR1 and CDR2: MDHEN and SYDVKM. Trimming removed 2 bases from V and 3 bases from J; junction bases left unmatched: 11. The DNA of the CDR3 is TGTGCCAGCAGTTTACCCCTAGCGGGAGGGCCGTCTCACTACGAGCAGTACTTC. This translates into CASSLPLAGGPSHYEQYF.